This is a list of T cell receptor beta chains from one sample in a study of T cells in Graves' hyperthyroidism and ophthalmopathy. TCRdb ran MiXCR on the multiplex PCR reads and lists one entry per CDR3 protein. This sample yields about 740,000 distinct CDR3 sequences, of which approximately 14% are seen a single time; about 9.4% belongs to the top ten. Input material: blood. The source of these receptors is a young woman with Graves' hyperthyroidism. Both conserved end residues are part of each CDR3. D genes are given only for firm matches. Some rows mark clone size as missing; the rest say once, few, many or name a class of expanded clone.

j_call clone_size d_call v_call cdr3_length cdr3_aa cdr3_nt
TRBJ2-5 NA NA TRBV7-3 13 CASSPSDYETQYF TGTGCCAGCAGCCCCTCGGACTACGAGACCCAGTACTTC
TRBJ1-1 many NA TRBV28 14 CASSQGRENTEAFF TGTGCCAGCAGCCAGGGACGGGAGAACACTGAAGCTTTCTTT
TRBJ2-3 few NA TRBV4-3 15 CASSQESRGTDTQYF TGCGCCAGCAGCCAAGAGAGCCGGGGCACAGATACGCAGTATTTT
TRBJ1-4 few NA TRBV4-3 15 CASSQDRGNNEKLFF TGCGCCAGCAGCCAAGATCGGGGGAATAATGAAAAACTGTTTTTT
TRBJ1-2 few TRBD1 TRBV6-1 15 CASSNQGTGNYGYTF TGTGCCAGCAGTAACCAAGGGACAGGGAACTATGGCTACACCTTC
TRBJ2-7 NA TRBD1 TRBV6-5 15 CASSYGTGPSYEQYF TGTGCCAGCAGTTACGGGACAGGGCCCTCCTACGAGCAGTACTTC
TRBJ1-1 few NA TRBV28 11 CASYRYTEAFF TGTGCCAGCTACCGTTATACTGAAGCTTTCTTT
TRBJ1-2 NA NA TRBV7-3 13 CASSFDGWDGYTF TGTGCCAGCAGCTTCGACGGTTGGGATGGCTACACCTTC
TRBJ2-5 few TRBD1 TRBV11-3 14 CASSQTGGKETQYF TGTGCCAGCAGCCAGACAGGGGGGAAAGAGACCCAGTACTTC
TRBJ2-1 many NA TRBV3-1 16 CASSQAGGRPYNEQFF TGTGCCAGCAGCCAGGCTGGCGGGCGGCCCTACAATGAGCAGTTCTTC
TRBJ2-3 many NA TRBV6-2/TRBV6-3 14 CASRNGGATDTQYF TGTGCCAGCAGAAACGGCGGAGCCACAGATACGCAGTATTTT
TRBJ2-2 few NA TRBV20-1 13 CSARRQGTGELFF TGCAGTGCTAGGCGCCAGGGTACCGGGGAGCTGTTTTTT
TRBJ1-6 many TRBD1 TRBV11-2 15 CASSFLAGGNSPLHF TGTGCCAGCAGCTTTTTGGCAGGGGGGAATTCACCCCTCCACTTT
TRBJ2-7 few NA TRBV20-1 14 CSAGKGWGSYEQYF TGCAGTGCTGGAAAAGGGTGGGGCTCCTACGAGCAGTACTTC
TRBJ2-2 few NA TRBV29-1 14 CSVSGLLNTGELFF TGCAGCGTTTCTGGACTACTGAACACCGGGGAGCTGTTTTTT
TRBJ2-2 many NA TRBV7-2 16 CASSLSFPANTGELFF TGTGCCAGCAGCTTGAGCTTTCCCGCGAACACCGGGGAGCTGTTTTTT
TRBJ2-6 NA NA TRBV25-1 16 CASSDDIRKGANVLTF TGTGCCAGCAGCGACGATATACGGAAAGGGGCCAACGTCCTGACTTTC
TRBJ2-2 many TRBD2 TRBV7-3 17 CASSPTAGRTNTGELFF TGTGCCAGCAGCCCTACCGCCGGGAGGACGAACACCGGGGAGCTGTTTTTT
TRBJ1-5 many NA TRBV2 15 CASSEEGGGNQPQHF TGTGCCAGCAGTGAGGAGGGAGGGGGCAATCAGCCCCAGCATTTT
TRBJ1-2 NA TRBD1 TRBV9 15 CASRLRDSPNCGYTF TGTGCCAGCCGACTAAGGGACAGCCCTAACTGTGGCTACACCTTC
TRBJ2-5 NA NA TRBV27 14 CASSSDRKRETQYF TGTGCCAGCAGTTCCGACAGGAAACGGGAGACCCAGTACTTC
TRBJ2-1 many NA TRBV20-1 18 CSAREGFNGNLLGDEQFF TGCAGTGCTAGAGAGGGGTTTAATGGGAACTTACTTGGCGATGAGCAGTTCTTC
TRBJ1-1 many TRBD1 TRBV6-5 16 CASSYSDRTYNRRAFF TGTGCCAGCAGTTACTCGGACAGGACATACAATCGGAGAGCTTTCTTT